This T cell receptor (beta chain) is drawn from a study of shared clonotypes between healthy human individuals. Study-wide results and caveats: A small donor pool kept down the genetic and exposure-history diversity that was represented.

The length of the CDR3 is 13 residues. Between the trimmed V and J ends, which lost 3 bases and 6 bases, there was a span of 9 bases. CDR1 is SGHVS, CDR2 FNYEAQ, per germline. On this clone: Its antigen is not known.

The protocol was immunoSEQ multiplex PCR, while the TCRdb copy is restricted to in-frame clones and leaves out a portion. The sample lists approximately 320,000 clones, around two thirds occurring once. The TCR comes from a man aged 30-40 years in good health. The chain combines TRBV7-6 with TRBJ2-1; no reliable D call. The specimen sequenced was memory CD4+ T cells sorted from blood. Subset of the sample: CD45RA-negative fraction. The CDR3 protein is CASSFPQINEQFF. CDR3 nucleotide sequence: TGTGCCAGCAGCTTCCCGCAAATCAATGAGCAGTTCTTC.